This T cell receptor beta chain derives from a study of blood T cell repertoires in COVID-19. Germline V gene sequence: CDR1 LNHDA, CDR2 SQIVND (reference sequence). The CDR3 sequence is 15 residues long. V gave up 5 bases and J gave up 4 bases, with 17 bases separating them. Per the study methods: Estimation of nucleated cell counts relied on the amplification of reference gene primers. Data came from immunoSEQ multiplex PCR; TCRdb stores just in-frame clones and leaves some out. The V and J calls and clone size come from that table; D and trimming were worked out from the DNA. The repertoire includes about 380,000 clones, 85% of them detected once, and 3% to 4.5% sits in the top ten.

The genes are TRBV19 and TRBJ2-5; a weak D match, TRBD1 (6 bases). The sample was peripheral blood. This TCR derives from a woman under 30 with acute or convalescent COVID-19. The CDR3 reads CASSPRTAPGETQYF. The CDR3 nucleotides read TGTGCCAGTAGTCCACGGACAGCCCCTGGAGAGACCCAGTACTTC. The full variable domain, in which reference TRBV19 and TRBJ2-5 provide the parts outside the CDR3, is DGGITQSPKYLFRKEGQNVTLSCEQNLNHDAMYWYRQDPGQGLRLIYYSQIVNDFQKGDIAEGYSVSREKKESFPLTVTSAQKNPTAFYLCASSPRTAPGETQYFGPGTRLLVL.